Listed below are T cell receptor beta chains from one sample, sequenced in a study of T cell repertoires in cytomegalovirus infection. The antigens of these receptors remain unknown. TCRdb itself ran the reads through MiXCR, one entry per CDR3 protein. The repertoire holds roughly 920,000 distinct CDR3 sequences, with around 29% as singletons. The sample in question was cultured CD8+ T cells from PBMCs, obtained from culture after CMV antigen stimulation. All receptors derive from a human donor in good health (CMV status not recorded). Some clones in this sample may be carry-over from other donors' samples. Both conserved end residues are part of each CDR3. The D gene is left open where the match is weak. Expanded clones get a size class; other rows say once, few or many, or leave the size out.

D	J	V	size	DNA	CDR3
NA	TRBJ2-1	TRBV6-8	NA	TGTGCCAGCAGTCCCATCGGTTTTGGCAATGAGCAGTTCTTC	CASSPIGFGNEQFF
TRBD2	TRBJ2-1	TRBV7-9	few	TGTGCCAGCAGCTTAGCGCGGGGGGCCAATGAGCAGTTCTTC	CASSLARGANEQFF
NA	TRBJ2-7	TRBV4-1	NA	TGTGCCAGCAGCCCTACATCGTCGGGGATTCCCTACGAGCAGTACTTC	CASSPTSSGIPYEQYF
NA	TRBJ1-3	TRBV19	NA	TGTGCCAGTAGTATCGTGCGTGGGGGCTCTGGAAACACCATATATTTT	CASSIVRGGSGNTIYF
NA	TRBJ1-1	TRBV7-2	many	TGTGCCAGCAGCTTAGAGGACAGTCAGTTTGAAGCTTTCTTT	CASSLEDSQFEAFF
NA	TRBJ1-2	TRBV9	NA	TGTGCCAGCAGGTCACCCGACAGAAACTATGGCTACACCTTC	CASRSPDRNYGYTF
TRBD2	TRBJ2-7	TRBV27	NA	TGTGCCAGCACCCCGGGAGGAGCGGCCTACGAGCAGTACTTC	CASTPGGAAYEQYF
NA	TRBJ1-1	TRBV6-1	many	TGTGCCAGCAGTACGGAAGGAGTCGGGGCCATGAACACTGAAGCTTTCTTT	CASSTEGVGAMNTEAFF
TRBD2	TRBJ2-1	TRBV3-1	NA	TGTACCAGCAGCCTCGGACTAGCGGGGGGGTACGAGCAGTTCTTC	CTSSLGLAGGYEQFF
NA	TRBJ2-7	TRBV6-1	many	TGTGCCAGCAGTGAAGGATTATACGAGCAGTACTTC	CASSEGLYEQYF
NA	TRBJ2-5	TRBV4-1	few	TGCGCCAGCAGCCAAGATTCAAAAGGGTCAGGTGGTAAACAGTACTTC	CASSQDSKGSGGKQYF
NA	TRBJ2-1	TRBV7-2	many	TGTGCCAGCAGCTTAGGCCTATACGACGGCAATGAGCAGTTCTTC	CASSLGLYDGNEQFF
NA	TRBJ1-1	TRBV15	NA	TGTGCCACCAGATTGCAGGTAGAGGACACTGAAGCTTTCTTT	CATRLQVEDTEAFF
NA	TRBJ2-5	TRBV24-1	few	TGTGCCACCAGTGATCCGGGAGAAGGGGAGACCCAGTACTTC	CATSDPGEGETQYF
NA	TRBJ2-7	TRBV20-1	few	TGCAGTGCCGGGACGGACTACTACGAGCAGTACTTC	CSAGTDYYEQYF
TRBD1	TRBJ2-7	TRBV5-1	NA	TGCGCCAGCAGCCAATCAGGACAGGGGGCAGGCGAGCAGAACTTC	CASSQSGQGAGEQNF
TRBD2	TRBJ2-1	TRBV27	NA	TGTGCCAGCGGGGAGGGAGGAGAGCAGTTCTTC	CASGEGGEQFF
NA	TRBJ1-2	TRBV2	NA	TGTGCCGGCCCCTTGGTCGAGGCAGCCAACTATGGCTACACCTTC	CAGPLVEAANYGYTF
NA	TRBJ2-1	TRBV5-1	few	TGCGCCAGCAGCTTGGTAGCAGGGGGGGCCTACAATGAGCAGTTCTTC	CASSLVAGGAYNEQFF
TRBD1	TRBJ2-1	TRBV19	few	TGTGCCAGTAGTATAGATCTTGGGACAGGATACAATGAGCAGTTCTTC	CASSIDLGTGYNEQFF
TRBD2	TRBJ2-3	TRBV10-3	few	TGTGCCATCAGTCTCACCCTAACTAGCGGGGGGCCCACAGATACGCAGTATTTT	CAISLTLTSGGPTDTQYF
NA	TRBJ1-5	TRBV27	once	TGTGCCAGCAGTCCCTGGGCGGGGGGCAATCAGCCCCAGCATTTT	CASSPWAGGNQPQHF
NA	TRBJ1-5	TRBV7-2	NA	TGTGCCAGCAGCCGTCGGCGGGGGAGCAATCAGCCCCAGCATTTT	CASSRRRGSNQPQHF
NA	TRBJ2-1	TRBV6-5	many	TGTGCCAGCAGTTACTATTGGGGCAATGAGCAGTTCTTC	CASSYYWGNEQFF
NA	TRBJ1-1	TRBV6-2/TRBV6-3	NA	TGTGCCGGCAGTTACTCGAGGCAGGGGAACACTGAAGCTTTCTTT	CAGSYSRQGNTEAFF
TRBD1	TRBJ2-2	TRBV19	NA	TGTGCCAGTAGGGGGGTTACAGGGGGCGTTCACGGGGAGCTGTTTTTT	CASRGVTGGVHGELFF
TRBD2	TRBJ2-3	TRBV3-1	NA	TGTGCCAGCAGCCCCATGGGACTAGCGGCCACAGATACGCAGTATTTT	CASSPMGLAATDTQYF
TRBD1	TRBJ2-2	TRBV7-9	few	TGTGCCAGCAGCATCAAGGGGGCCCAAACCGGGGAGCTGTTTTTT	CASSIKGAQTGELFF
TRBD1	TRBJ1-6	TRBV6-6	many	TGTGCCAGCAGTTCGGGACAGCATTTGGTGGCCCTCCACTTT	CASSSGQHLVALHF
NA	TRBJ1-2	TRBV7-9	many	TGTGCCAGCAGCTTAGCGACAGGTTTCTATGGCTACACCTTC	CASSLATGFYGYTF
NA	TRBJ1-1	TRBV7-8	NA	TGTGCCAGCAGCTCACTCTATAACATAAGTAACACTGAAGCTTTCTTT	CASSSLYNISNTEAFF
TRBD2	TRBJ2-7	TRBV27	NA	TGTGCCAGCAGTCCAAGCGGGGGATCGGGATACGAGCAGTACTTC	CASSPSGGSGYEQYF
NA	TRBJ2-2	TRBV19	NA	TGTGCCAGCACAGGGTTTGATTCGAACACCGGGGAGCTGTTTTTT	CASTGFDSNTGELFF
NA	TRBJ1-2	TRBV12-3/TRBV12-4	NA	TGTGCCAGCAGTTTAGAGGGGCAGATCGATGGCTACACCTTC	CASSLEGQIDGYTF
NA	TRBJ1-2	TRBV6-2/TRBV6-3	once	TGTGCCAGCAGTCCGCCTCAAGGGAACCGTGGGGCTGGCTACACCTTC	CASSPPQGNRGAGYTF
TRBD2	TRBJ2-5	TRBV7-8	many	TGTGCCAGCAGCAACCATCTAGCGGGGAAAGAGACCCAGTACTTC	CASSNHLAGKETQYF
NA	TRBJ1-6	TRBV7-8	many	TGTGCCAGCAGCCCCAGGCCCGGTGGCGATTCACCCCTCCACTTT	CASSPRPGGDSPLHF
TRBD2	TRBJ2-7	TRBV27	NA	TGTGCCAGCAGTCCTTTAAGCGGGGGAACCTCCTACGAGCAGTACTTC	CASSPLSGGTSYEQYF
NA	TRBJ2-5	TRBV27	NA	TGTGCCAGCGGCAAATCAAGGGGCGCGGAACAAGAGACCCAGTACTTC	CASGKSRGAEQETQYF
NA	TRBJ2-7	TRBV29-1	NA	TGCAGCGTAAGCGGGACAGGTTCCTACGAGCAGTACTTC	CSVSGTGSYEQYF
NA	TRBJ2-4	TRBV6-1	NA	TGTGCCAGCACTCTCGACCTGCCAGAAAACATTCAGTACTTC	CASTLDLPENIQYF
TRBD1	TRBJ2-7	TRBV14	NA	TGTGCCAGCAGCCGCCCGGGACAGGGCTTCTACGAGCAGTACTTC	CASSRPGQGFYEQYF
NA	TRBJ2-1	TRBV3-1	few	TGTGCCAGCAGCCAAGATCAGTTCGGGGGTATCCCCTACAATGAGCAGTTCTTC	CASSQDQFGGIPYNEQFF
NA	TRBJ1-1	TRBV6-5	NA	TGTGCCAGCAGTTACAACGGCGTTAAAGCTTTCTTT	CASSYNGVKAFF
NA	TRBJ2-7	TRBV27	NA	TGTGCCAGCAGTTTTAAAGCGAGCTCCTACGAGCAGTACTTC	CASSFKASSYEQYF
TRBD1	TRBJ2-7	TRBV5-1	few	TGCGCCAGCATTGGGGACAGCTCCTACGAGCAGTACTTC	CASIGDSSYEQYF
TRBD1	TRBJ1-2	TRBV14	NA	TGTGCCAGCAGCCCACGGCGGGACAGTGGCTACACCTTC	CASSPRRDSGYTF
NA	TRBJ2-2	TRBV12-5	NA	TGTGCTAGTGGTTCGCCACTCCGGGAGCTGTTTTTT	CASGSPLRELFF
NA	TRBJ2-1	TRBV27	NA	TGTGCCAGCAGCCTAAGGGTCTCGGTTGTTAACTGGAACAATGAGCAGTTCTTC	CASSLRVSVVNWNNEQFF
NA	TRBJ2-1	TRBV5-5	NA	TGTGCCAGCAGCAGCTCACCGAGCGTTGAGCAGTTCTTC	CASSSSPSVEQFF
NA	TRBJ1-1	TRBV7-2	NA	TGTGCCAGCAGCTTGATACAGGGAGGGAACACTGAAGCTTTCTTT	CASSLIQGGNTEAFF
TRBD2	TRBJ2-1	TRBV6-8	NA	TGTGCCAGCAGTTACTCAAGCGGGGGGGGCTCCAATGAGCAGTTCTTC	CASSYSSGGGSNEQFF
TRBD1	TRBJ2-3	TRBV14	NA	TGTGCCAGCAGCCATTGGGCAGGGGGAGGCACAGATACGCAGTATTTT	CASSHWAGGGTDTQYF
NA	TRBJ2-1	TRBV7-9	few	TGTGCCAGCGAACTACCCTACAATGAGCAGTTCTTC	CASELPYNEQFF
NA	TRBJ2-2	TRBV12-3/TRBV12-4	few	TGTGCCACTCTCGGAGTCAGCGGGGAGCTGTTTTTT	CATLGVSGELFF
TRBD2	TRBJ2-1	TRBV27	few	TGTGCCAGCAGTATCTGGACTAGCGGTGCATCCTACAATGAGCAGTTCTTC	CASSIWTSGASYNEQFF
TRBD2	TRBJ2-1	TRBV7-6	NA	TGTGCCAGCAGCCTTAGGACGGGACTAACCTTCTCCTACAATGAGCAGTTCTTC	CASSLRTGLTFSYNEQFF